The T cell receptor beta chain described here comes from a study of Tregs in tolerant kidney transplant recipients. The method was immunoSEQ multiplex PCR; TCRdb's version includes in-frame clones alone and lacks a portion of them. The sample has about 83,000 clones, under 98% seen once. Sequencing used CD4+ T cells from blood, obtained before the transplant. The clonotype originates from a human donor who received a combined kidney and bone marrow transplant.

CDR3 bases: TGTGCCAGCAGCTTAGAGGCGGTGCGGCCATACAATGAGCAGTTCTTC. Its protein is CASSLEAVRPYNEQFF. The chain links TRBV7-9 to TRBJ2-1; D remains ambiguous. Germline V gene sequence: CDR1 SEHNR, CDR2 FQNEAQ (reference sequence). V lost 1 base to trimming and J lost 4 bases, with 14 bases between them. The CDR3 loop spans 16 amino acids.